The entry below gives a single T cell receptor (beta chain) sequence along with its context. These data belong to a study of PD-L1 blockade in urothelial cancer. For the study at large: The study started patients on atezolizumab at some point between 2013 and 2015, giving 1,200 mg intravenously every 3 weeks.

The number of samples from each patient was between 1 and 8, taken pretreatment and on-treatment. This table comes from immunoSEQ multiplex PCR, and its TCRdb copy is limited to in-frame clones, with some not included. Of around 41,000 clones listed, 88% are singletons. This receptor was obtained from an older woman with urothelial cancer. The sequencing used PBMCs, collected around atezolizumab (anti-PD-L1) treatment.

The CDR3 DNA sequence: TGCGCCAGCAGCCAAGATAACAGACCAACCATCTCCCAGTATTTT. Amino acids: CASSQDNRPTISQYF. The chain joins TRBV4-1 to TRBJ2-3; D gene unclear. Germline values: CDR1 MGHRA, CDR2 YSYEKL. The CDR3 length is 15 residues. V was pared by 0 bases and J by 12 bases, with 19 bases between.